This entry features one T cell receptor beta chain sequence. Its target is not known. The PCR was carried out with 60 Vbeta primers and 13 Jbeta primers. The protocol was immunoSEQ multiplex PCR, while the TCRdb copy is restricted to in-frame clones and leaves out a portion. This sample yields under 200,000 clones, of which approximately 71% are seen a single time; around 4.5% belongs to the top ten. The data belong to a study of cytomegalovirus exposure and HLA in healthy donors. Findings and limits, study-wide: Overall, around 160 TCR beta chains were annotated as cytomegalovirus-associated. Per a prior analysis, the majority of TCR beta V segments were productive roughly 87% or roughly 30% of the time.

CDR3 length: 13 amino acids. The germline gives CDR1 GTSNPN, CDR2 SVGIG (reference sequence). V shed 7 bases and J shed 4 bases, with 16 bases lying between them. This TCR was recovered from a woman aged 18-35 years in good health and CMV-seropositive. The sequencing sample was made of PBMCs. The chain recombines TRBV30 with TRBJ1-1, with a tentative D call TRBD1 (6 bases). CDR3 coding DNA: TGTGCCTCCCACACAGGGAGTGTCACTGAAGCTTTCTTT. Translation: CASHTGSVTEAFF.